This T cell receptor (beta chain) is from a study of T cell repertoires in cytomegalovirus infection. As for this clonotype: Its antigen is undetermined.

Germline V gives CDR1 MNHEY, CDR2 SVGEGT. The V end lost 0 bases, the J end lost 7 bases, and 19 bases lay between the germline ends. The CDR3 runs 17 residues. Points from the study as a whole: The response measured ex vivo was dominated by TCR beta clonotypes (HLA-C-restricted and CMV-specific).

TCRdb redid the calling of the reads with MiXCR, one entry per CDR3 protein. In the table there are about 160,000 distinct CDR3 sequences, about 20% of which are singletons. The chain has TRBV6-2 or TRBV6-3 and TRBJ2-1; D possibly uses TRBD1 or TRBD2 (5 bases each). The clonotype was recovered from a human donor in good health (CMV status not recorded). Some clones in this sample may be carry-over from other donors' samples. The sample here was CD8+ T cells from cultured PBMCs, taken from culture after CMV antigen stimulation. This CDR3 reads CASSYSGAGLDRNEQFF. The CDR3 DNA sequence: TGTGCCAGCAGTTACTCGGGAGCAGGGTTGGATCGGAATGAGCAGTTCTTC.